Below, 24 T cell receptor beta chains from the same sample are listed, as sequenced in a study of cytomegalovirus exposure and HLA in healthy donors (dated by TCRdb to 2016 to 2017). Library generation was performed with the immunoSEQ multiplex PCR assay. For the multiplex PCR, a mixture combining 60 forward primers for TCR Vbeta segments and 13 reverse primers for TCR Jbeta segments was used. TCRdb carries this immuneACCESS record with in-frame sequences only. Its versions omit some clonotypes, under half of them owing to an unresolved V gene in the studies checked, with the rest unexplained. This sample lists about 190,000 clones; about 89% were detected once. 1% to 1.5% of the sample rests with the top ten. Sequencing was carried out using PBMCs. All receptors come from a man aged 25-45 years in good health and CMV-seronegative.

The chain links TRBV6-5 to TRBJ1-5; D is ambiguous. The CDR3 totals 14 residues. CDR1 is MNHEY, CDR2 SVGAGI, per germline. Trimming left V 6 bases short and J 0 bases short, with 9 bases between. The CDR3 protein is CASSLVHSNQPQHF. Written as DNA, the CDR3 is TGTGCCAGCAGCCTCGTACATAGCAATCAGCCCCAGCATTTT.

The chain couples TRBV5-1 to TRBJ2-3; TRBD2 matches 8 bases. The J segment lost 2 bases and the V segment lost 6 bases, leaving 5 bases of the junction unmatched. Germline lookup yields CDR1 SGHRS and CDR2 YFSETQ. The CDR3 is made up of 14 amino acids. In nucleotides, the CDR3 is TGCGCCAGCACCTCGGGGGGGACCACAGATACGCAGTATTTT. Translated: CASTSGGTTDTQYF.

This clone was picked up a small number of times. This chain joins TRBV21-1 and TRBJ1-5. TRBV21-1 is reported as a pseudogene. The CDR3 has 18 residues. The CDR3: CASSHETGPKAGFQPQHF. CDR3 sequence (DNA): TGTGCCAGCAGCCACGAGACAGGTCCGAAAGCGGGGTTCCAGCCCCAGCATTTT.

CDR3 region: CASSLTGSGELFF. DNA for the CDR3: TGTGCCAGCTCACTGACAGGAAGCGGGGAGCTGTTTTTT. The V and J genes are TRBV18 and TRBJ2-2; maybe TRBD1 (6 bases). Germline V gives CDR1 KGHSH, CDR2 LQKENI. Trimming removed 4 bases at V and 7 bases at J, with 10 bases between. The CDR3 length is 13 residues.

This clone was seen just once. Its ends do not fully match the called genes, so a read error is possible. In DNA, the CDR3 is TGTGCTAGCAGCCTATTCGATACCGGGGAGCTGTTTTTT. The encoded protein is CASSLFDTGELFF. The J gene is TRBJ2-2, the V gene TRBV7-7, with D unresolved. CDR3 length: 13 amino acids. Germline CDR1 reads SSHAT; CDR2 reads FNYEAQ (reference sequence).

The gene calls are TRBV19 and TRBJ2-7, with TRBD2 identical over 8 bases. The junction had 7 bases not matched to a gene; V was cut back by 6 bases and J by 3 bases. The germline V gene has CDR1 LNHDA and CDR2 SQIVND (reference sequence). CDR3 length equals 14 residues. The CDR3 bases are TGTGCCAGTAGCCCCGGGGGGGGCTACTACGAGCAGTACTTC. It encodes CASSPGGGYYEQYF.

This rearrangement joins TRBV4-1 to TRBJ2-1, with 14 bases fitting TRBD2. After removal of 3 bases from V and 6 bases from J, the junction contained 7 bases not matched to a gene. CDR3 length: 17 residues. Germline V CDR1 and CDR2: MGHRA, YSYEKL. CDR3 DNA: TGCGCCAGCAGCCACCCGGGACTAGCGGGAGTCGGCAATGAGCAGTTCTTC. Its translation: CASSHPGLAGVGNEQFF.

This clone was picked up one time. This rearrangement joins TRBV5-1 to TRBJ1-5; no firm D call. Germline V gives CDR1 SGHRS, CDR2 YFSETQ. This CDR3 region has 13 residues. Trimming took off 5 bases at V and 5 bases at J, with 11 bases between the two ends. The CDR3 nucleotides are TGCGCCAGCAGTCTGGTCCCGGATCAGCCCCAGCATTTT. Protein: CASSLVPDQPQHF.

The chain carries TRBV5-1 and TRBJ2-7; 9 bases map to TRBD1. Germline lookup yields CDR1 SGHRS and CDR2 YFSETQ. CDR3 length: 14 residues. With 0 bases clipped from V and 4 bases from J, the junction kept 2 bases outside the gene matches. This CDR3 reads CASSLEGQGYEQYF. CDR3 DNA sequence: TGCGCCAGCAGCTTGGAAGGACAGGGGTACGAGCAGTACTTC.

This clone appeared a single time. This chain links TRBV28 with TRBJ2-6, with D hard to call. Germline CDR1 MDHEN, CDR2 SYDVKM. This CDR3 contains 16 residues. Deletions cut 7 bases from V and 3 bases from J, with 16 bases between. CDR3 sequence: CASTITGGDGANVLTF. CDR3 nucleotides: TGTGCCAGCACCATAACCGGTGGAGATGGGGCCAACGTCCTGACTTTC.

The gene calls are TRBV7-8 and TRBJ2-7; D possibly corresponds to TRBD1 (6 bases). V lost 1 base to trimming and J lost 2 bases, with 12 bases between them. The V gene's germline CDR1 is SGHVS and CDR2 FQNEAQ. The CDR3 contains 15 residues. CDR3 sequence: CASSLGSRGAYEQYF. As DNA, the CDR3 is TGTGCCAGCAGCTTAGGATCCAGGGGAGCCTACGAGCAGTACTTC.

CDR3 sequence: CASRRTATYEQYF. The DNA of the CDR3 is TGTGCCAGCAGACGGACAGCTACCTACGAGCAGTACTTC. V is TRBV2 and J is TRBJ2-7, with D perhaps matching TRBD1 (6 bases). The ends were cut back, 6 bases at V and 2 bases at J, with 11 bases in the middle. CDR3 length: 13 amino acids. CDR1 is SNHLY, CDR2 FYNNEI, per germline.

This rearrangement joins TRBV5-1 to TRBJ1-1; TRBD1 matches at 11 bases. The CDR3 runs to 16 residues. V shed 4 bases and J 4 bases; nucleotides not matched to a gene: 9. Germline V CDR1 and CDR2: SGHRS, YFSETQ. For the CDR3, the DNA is TGCGCCAGCAGCCTGGGACAGGGGGAGGGAGGCACTGAAGCTTTCTTT. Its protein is CASSLGQGEGGTEAFF.

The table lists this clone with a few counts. In nucleotides, the CDR3 is TGTGCCAGTAGTATGAATTGGGAGGGGCCCGAAGCTTTCTTT. It codes for CASSMNWEGPEAFF. V usage is TRBV19 and J usage is TRBJ1-1; tentatively, D is TRBD1 (5 bases). This CDR3 is built from 14 residues. With 3 bases removed from V and 8 bases from J, the gap between germline ends came to 16 bases. Germline loops: CDR1 LNHDA, CDR2 SQIVND (reference sequence).

DNA of the CDR3: TGTGCCAGCAGTGAGGGGATCGGACAGGCCTGGGAGTACTTC. Protein sequence: CASSEGIGQAWEYF. The chain recombines TRBV2 with TRBJ2-7; the match to TRBD1 covers 7 bases. Germline loops: CDR1 SNHLY, CDR2 FYNNEI. The CDR3 sequence is 14 residues long. The J segment lost 11 bases and the V segment lost 3 bases, leaving 13 bases of the junction unmatched.

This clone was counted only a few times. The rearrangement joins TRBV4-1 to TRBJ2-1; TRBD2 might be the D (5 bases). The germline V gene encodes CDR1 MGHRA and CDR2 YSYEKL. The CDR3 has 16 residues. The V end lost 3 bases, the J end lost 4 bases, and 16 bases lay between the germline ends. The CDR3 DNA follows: TGCGCCAGCAGCCAGTTTTGGGTCGGGGTTTACAATGAGCAGTTCTTC. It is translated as CASSQFWVGVYNEQFF.

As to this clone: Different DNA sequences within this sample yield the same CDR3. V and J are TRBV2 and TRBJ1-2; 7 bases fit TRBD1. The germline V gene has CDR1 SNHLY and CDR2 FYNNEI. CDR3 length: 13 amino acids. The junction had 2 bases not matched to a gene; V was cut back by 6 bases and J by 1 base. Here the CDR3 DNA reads TGTGCCAGCAGGAGGGACAGTAACTATGGCTACACCTTC. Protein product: CASRRDSNYGYTF. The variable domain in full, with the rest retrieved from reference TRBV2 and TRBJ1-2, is EPEVTQTPSHQVTQMGQEVILRCVPISNHLYFYWYRQILGQKVEFLVSFYNNEISEKSEIFDDQFSVERPDGSNFTLKIRSTKLEDSAMYFCASRRDSNYGYTFGSGTRLTVV.

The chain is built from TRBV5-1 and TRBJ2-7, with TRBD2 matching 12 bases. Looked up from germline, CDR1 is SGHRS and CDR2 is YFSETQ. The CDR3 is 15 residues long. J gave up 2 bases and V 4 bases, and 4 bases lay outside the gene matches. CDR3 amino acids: CASSPASGRAYEQYF. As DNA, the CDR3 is TGCGCCAGCAGCCCAGCTAGCGGGAGGGCCTACGAGCAGTACTTC.

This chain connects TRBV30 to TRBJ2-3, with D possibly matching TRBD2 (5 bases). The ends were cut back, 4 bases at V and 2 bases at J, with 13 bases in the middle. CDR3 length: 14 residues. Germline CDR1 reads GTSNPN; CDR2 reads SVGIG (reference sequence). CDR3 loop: CAWNPSGYTDTQYF. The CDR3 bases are TGTGCCTGGAATCCGAGCGGATACACAGATACGCAGTATTTT.

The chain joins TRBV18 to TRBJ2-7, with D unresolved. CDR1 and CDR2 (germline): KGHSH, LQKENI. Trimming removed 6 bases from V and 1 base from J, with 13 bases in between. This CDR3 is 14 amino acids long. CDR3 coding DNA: TGTGCCAGCTCGTCTCTAGGTGGATCCTACGAGCAGTACTTC. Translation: CASSSLGGSYEQYF.

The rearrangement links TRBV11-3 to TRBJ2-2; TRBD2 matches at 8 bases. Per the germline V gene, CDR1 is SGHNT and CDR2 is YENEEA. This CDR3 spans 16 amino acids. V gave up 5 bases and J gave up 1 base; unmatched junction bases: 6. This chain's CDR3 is CASSPRTSWNTGELFF. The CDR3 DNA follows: TGTGCCAGCAGCCCCCGGACTAGCTGGAACACCGGGGAGCTGTTTTTT.

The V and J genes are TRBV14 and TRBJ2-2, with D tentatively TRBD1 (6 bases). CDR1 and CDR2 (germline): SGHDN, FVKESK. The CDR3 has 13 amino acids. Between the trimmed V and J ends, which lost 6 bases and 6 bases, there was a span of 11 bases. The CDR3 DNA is TGTGCCAGCAGTGAACAGGGCGCCGGGGAGCTGTTTTTT. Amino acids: CASSEQGAGELFF. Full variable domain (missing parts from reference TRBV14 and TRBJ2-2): EAGVTQFPSHSVIEKGQTVTLRCDPISGHDNLYWYRRVMGKEIKFLLHFVKESKQDESGMPNNRFLAERTGGTYSTLKVQPAELEDSGVYFCASSEQGAGELFFGEGSRLTVL.

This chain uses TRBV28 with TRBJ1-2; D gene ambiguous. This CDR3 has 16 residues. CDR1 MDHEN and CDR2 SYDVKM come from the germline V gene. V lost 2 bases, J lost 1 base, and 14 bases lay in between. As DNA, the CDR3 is TGTGCCAGCAGTTTAGGCCCAGGACTCCTTAACTATGGCTACACCTTC. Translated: CASSLGPGLLNYGYTF.

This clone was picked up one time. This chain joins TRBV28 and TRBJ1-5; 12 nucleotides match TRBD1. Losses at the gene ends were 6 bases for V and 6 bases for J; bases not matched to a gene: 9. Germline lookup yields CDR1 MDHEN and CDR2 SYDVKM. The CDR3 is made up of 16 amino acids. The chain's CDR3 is CASRMGTGGAGQPQHF. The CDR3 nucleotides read TGTGCCAGCAGGATGGGGACAGGGGGCGCGGGTCAGCCCCAGCATTTT.